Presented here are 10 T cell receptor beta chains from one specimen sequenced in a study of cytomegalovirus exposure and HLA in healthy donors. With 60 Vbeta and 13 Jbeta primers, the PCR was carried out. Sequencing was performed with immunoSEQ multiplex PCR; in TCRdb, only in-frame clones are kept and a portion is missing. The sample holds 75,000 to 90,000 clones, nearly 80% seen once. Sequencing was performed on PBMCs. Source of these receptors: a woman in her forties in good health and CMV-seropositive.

CDR3 DNA sequence: TGCGCCAGCAGCCAATATCGGGAGACAGATACGCAGTATTTT. Translation: CASSQYRETDTQYF. The V call is TRBV4-1, the J call TRBJ2-3; a weak D match, TRBD2 (6 bases). V lost 2 bases to trimming and J lost 3 bases, with 9 bases between them. Germline lookup yields CDR1 MGHRA and CDR2 YSYEKL. The CDR3 contains 14 residues.

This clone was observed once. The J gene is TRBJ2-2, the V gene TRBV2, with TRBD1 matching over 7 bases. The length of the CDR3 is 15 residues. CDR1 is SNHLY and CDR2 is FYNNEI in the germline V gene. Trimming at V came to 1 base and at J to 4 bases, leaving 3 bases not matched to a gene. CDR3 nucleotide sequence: TGTGCCAGCAGTGAAGTGGGACAGAGCACCGGGGAGCTGTTTTTT. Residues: CASSEVGQSTGELFF.

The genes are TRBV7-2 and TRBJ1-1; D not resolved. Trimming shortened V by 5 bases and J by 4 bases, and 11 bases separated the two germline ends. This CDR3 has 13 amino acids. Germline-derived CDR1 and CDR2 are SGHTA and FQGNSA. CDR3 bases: TGTGCCAGCAGCCCCCCTCGGGTCACTGAAGCTTTCTTT. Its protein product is CASSPPRVTEAFF. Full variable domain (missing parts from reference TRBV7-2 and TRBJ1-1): GAGVSQSPSNKVTEKGKDVELRCDPISGHTALYWYRQSLGQGLEFLIYFQGNSAPDKSGLPSDRFSAERTGGSVSTLTIQRTQQEDSAVYLCASSPPRVTEAFFGQGTRLTVV.

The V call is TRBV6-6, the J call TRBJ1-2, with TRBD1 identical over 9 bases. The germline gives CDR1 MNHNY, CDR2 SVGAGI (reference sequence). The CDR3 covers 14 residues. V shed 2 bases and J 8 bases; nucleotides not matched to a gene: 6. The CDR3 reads CASSYRDRDAGYTF. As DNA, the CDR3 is TGTGCCAGCAGTTACCGGGACAGGGATGCCGGCTACACCTTC.

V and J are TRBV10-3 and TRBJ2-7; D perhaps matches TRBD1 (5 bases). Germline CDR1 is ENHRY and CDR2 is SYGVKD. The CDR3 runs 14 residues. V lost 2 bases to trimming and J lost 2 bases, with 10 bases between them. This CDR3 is CAISEDSLTYEQYF. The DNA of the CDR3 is TGTGCCATCAGTGAGGACAGCCTGACCTACGAGCAGTACTTC.

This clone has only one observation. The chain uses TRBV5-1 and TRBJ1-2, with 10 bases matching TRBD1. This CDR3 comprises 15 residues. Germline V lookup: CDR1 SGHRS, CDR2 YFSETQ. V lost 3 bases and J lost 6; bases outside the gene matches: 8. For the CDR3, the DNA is TGCGCCAGCAGCTCGACAGGGGGCGCTCAAGATGGCTACACCTTC. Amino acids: CASSSTGGAQDGYTF.

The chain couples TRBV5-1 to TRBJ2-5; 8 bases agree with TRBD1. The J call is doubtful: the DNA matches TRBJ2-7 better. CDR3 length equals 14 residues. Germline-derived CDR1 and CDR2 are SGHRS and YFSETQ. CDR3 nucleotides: TGCGCCAGCAGACCTGACAGGGGCTCCTACGAGCAGTACTTC. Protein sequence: CASRPDRGSYEQYF.

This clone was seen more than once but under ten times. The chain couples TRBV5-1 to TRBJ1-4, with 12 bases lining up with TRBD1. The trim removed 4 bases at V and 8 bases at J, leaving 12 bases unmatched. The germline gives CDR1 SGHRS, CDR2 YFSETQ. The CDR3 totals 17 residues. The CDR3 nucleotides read TGCGCCAGCAGCCAGGGGACAGGGGGCCCCCGAAGGGAAAAACTGTTTTTT. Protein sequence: CASSQGTGGPRREKLFF.

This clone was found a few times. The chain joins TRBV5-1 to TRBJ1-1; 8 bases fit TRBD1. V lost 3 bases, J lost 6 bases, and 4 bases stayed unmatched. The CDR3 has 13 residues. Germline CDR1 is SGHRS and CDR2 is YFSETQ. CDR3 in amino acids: CASSSRQGSEAFF. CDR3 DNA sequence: TGCGCCAGCAGCTCTCGACAGGGGTCTGAAGCTTTCTTT.

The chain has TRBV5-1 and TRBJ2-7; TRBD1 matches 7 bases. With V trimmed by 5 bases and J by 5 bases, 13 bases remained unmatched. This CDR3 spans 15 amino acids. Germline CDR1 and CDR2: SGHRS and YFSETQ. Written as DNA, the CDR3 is TGCGCCAGCAGGGGACAGCCGAACTCGGGGAACGAGCAGTACTTC. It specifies CASRGQPNSGNEQYF.